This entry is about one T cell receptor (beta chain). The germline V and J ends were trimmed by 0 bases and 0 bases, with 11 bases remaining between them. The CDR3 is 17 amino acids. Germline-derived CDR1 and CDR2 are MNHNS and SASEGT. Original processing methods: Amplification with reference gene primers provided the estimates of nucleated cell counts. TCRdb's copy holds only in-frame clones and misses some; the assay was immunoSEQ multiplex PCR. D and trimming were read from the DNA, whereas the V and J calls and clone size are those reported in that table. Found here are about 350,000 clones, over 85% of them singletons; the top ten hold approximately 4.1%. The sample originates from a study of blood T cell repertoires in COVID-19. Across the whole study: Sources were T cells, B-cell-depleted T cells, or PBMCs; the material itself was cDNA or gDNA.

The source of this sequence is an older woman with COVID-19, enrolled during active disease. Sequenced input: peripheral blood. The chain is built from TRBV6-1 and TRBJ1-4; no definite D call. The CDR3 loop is CASSEAPSLATNEKLFF. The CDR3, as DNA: TGTGCCAGCAGTGAAGCCCCCAGTTTGGCAACTAATGAAAAACTGTTTTTT.